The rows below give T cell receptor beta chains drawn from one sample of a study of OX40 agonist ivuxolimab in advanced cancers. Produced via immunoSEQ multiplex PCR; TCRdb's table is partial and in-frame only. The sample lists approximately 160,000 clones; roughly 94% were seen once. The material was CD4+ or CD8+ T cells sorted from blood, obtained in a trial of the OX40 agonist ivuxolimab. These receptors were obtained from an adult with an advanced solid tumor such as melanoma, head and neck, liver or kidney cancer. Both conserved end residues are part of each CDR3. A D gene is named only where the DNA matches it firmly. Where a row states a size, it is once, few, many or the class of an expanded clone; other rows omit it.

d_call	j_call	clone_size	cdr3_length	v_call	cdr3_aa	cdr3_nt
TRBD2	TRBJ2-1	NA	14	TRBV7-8	CTSSLGTSGNEQFF	TGTACCAGCAGCTTAGGGACTAGCGGCAATGAGCAGTTCTTC
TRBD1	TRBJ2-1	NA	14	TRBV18	CASSPDRVGNEQFF	TGTGCCAGCTCACCAGACAGGGTCGGCAATGAGCAGTTCTTC
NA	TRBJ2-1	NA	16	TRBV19	CASSVTAWSSYNEQFF	TGTGCCAGTAGTGTAACGGCCTGGAGCTCCTACAATGAGCAGTTCTTC
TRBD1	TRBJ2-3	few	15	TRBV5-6	CASSRDRGVTDTQYF	TGTGCCAGCAGCAGGGACAGGGGTGTAACAGATACGCAGTATTTT
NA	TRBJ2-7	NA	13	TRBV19	CASARFDLYEQYF	TGTGCCAGCGCGAGGTTTGACCTCTACGAGCAGTACTTC
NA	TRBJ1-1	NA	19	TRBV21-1	CASSKASRQGIVPWTEAFF	TGTGCCAGCAGCAAAGCGTCTCGACAGGGTATCGTTCCGTGGACTGAAGCTTTCTTT
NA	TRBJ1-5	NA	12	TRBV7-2	CASSLRGQPQHF	TGTGCCAGCAGCTTGAGGGGTCAGCCCCAGCATTTT
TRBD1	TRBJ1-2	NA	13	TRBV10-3	CAIRGATGGGYTF	TGTGCCATCAGGGGGGCGACAGGGGGTGGCTACACCTTC
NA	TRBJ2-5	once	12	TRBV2	CASNGRVGTQYF	TGTGCCAGCAACGGCAGGGTAGGGACCCAGTACTTC
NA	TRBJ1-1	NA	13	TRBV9	CASSTQGSTEAFF	TGTGCCAGCAGCACCCAGGGGAGCACTGAAGCTTTCTTT
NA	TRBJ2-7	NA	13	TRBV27	CASSVQGRYEQYF	TGTGCCAGCAGTGTACAGGGTAGGTACGAGCAGTACTTC
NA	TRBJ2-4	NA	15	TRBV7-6	CASSLGVGAKNIQYF	TGTGCCAGCAGCTTAGGCGTGGGGGCCAAAAACATTCAGTACTTC